This T cell receptor beta chain was retrieved from a study of T cells in Graves' hyperthyroidism and ophthalmopathy. Turning to the study itself: Peripheral blood collection took place at initial diagnosis, before any treatment. Study conclusions and caveats: Expanded thyroid clonotypes (above 0.001) were mostly also found in blood.

No ophthalmopathy progression within 18 months constituted stable Graves' hyperthyroidism. A note on this clonotype: Its cognate antigen is unknown.

The CDR3 spans 15 residues. Trimming pared 5 bases from V and 11 bases from J, leaving 22 bases between. RNA transcripts were the template for amplifying TCR beta CDR3 regions. RT-PCR in the first round (using the HTBI primer set) targeted the TCR CDR3. One entry per CDR3 protein, called by TCRdb with MiXCR from the multiplex PCR reads. Of nearly 750,000 distinct CDR3 sequences listed, 35% are singletons. Sequencing used blood. The sequence came from a woman in her 40s with Graves' hyperthyroidism. The chain has TRBV12-3 or TRBV12-4 and TRBJ1-5; D is possibly TRBD1 (5 bases). The CDR3 DNA reads as TGTGCCAGCAGTCCACGGACGGGCCTGGGGGAGACCCAGCATTTT. Protein: CASSPRTGLGETQHF.